The 10 T cell receptor beta chains in this list originate from one sample, sequenced in a study of post-analysis software for immune sequencing data. General study results and limits: When patients were compared with controls, roughly five TRBV segments were more frequent, TRBV5-6, TRBV5-1 and TRBV20-1 among them.

Incorporated into the TCR beta cDNA libraries were unique molecular identifiers, which served to reduce PCR and sequencing biases. TCRdb processed the PCR reads anew with MiXCR; each CDR3 protein has one entry. The sample carries hundreds of thousands of distinct CDR3 sequences, about 44% recorded once. The antigens these receptors bind are not known. Sequencing was done on a sample of blood. These receptor sequences come from a girl between 5 and 17 years old with multiple sclerosis.

This clonotype was picked up a small number of times. This rearrangement joins TRBV7-9 to TRBJ2-7; 9 bases align to TRBD2. After removal of 5 bases from V and 4 bases from J, the junction contained 15 bases not matched to a gene. Looked up from germline, CDR1 is SEHNR and CDR2 is FQNEAQ (reference sequence). CDR3 length: 17 residues. CDR3 amino acids: CASSRSGRPERRYEQYF. The CDR3 bases are TGTGCCAGCAGCCGGAGCGGGAGGCCCGAGCGGAGGTACGAGCAGTACTTC.

The rearrangement links TRBV12-3 or TRBV12-4 to TRBJ2-1; possibly TRBD1 for D (6 bases). The length of the CDR3 is 18 residues. V gave up 6 bases and J gave up 3 bases, with 24 bases separating them. The CDR3 DNA sequence: TGTGCCAGCAGATTTTCTCAGCCTACAGGGTTATTCTACAATGAGCAGTTCTTC. Protein: CASRFSQPTGLFYNEQFF.

The rearrangement links TRBV6-5 to TRBJ2-5, with TRBD2 as a possible D gene (5 bases). Germline V gene data show CDR1 as MNHEY and CDR2 as SVGAGI. The CDR3 contains 14 residues. Trimming stripped 0 bases from V and 3 bases from J, with 8 bases between. CDR3 sequence (DNA): TGTGCCAGCAGTTACTCAGACGGGAAAGAGACCCAGTACTTC. Amino acid sequence: CASSYSDGKETQYF.

This clonotype was counted at least ten times. The chain uses TRBV10-3 and TRBJ2-1; D remains unclear. V lost 8 bases and J 1 base, leaving 3 bases between the germline ends. The germline V gene has CDR1 ENHRY and CDR2 SYGVKD. The CDR3 is 11 amino acids. For the CDR3, the DNA is TGTGCCATCGGGTCCTACAATGAGCAGTTCTTC. Residues: CAIGSYNEQFF.

The V and J genes are TRBV20-1 and TRBJ1-1, with D possibly being TRBD1 (6 bases). The CDR3 has 14 residues. CDR1 is DFQATT and CDR2 is SNEGSKA in the germline V gene (reference sequence). The germline V and J ends were trimmed by 5 bases and 3 bases, with 16 bases remaining between them. The CDR3 is CSAESGGAHTEAFF. CDR3 coding DNA: TGCAGTGCTGAGAGTGGGGGCGCGCACACTGAAGCTTTCTTT.

V gene TRBV12-5 combines with J gene TRBJ1-1; D is ambiguous. Germline lookup yields CDR1 LGHNT and CDR2 FRNRAP. Between the trimmed V and J ends, which lost 3 bases and 3 bases, there was a span of 8 bases. The CDR3 is made up of 13 amino acids. This chain's CDR3 is CASGLSGHTEAFF. CDR3 nucleotides: TGTGCTAGTGGTTTAAGTGGACACACTGAAGCTTTCTTT.

The chain carries TRBV7-9 and TRBJ2-7; 7 nucleotides align to TRBD1. The CDR3 is 15 amino acids. Trimming cost V 1 base and J 4 bases; bases outside gene matches: 7. The germline V gene has CDR1 SEHNR and CDR2 FQNEAQ (reference sequence). CDR3 in amino acids: CASSLVGTANYEQYF. CDR3 sequence (DNA): TGTGCCAGCAGCTTAGTAGGGACAGCTAATTACGAGCAGTACTTC.

The gene calls are TRBV7-8 and TRBJ2-7, with TRBD1 identical over 9 bases. CDR3 size: 15 residues. The J segment lost 4 bases and the V segment lost 5 bases, leaving 9 bases of the junction unmatched. Germline CDR1 and CDR2: SGHVS and FQNEAQ. CDR3 amino acids: CASSALRTGVYEQYF. The CDR3 DNA reads as TGTGCCAGCAGCGCGTTAAGGACAGGGGTATACGAGCAGTACTTC.

This clonotype was seen more than once but under ten times. The genes are TRBV29-1 and TRBJ2-7; D may be TRBD2 (5 bases). Trimming pared 1 base from V and 0 bases from J, leaving 13 bases between. Germline V gene sequence: CDR1 SQVTM, CDR2 ANQGSEA. This CDR3 has 15 amino acids. The CDR3 nucleotides are TGCAGCGTTGAAGGGCCCAGCGGAAACTCCTACGAGCAGTACTTC. It codes for CSVEGPSGNSYEQYF.

The chain uses TRBV12-3 or TRBV12-4 and TRBJ2-1; 11 bases align to TRBD2. Unmatched junction bases numbered 11, after V lost 6 bases and J lost 10 bases. This CDR3 comprises 15 residues. Here the CDR3 DNA reads TGTGCCAGCAGCCATATAACTAGCGGGAGCTGGGAGCAGTTCTTC. It encodes CASSHITSGSWEQFF.